This T cell receptor (beta chain) emerged from a study of cytomegalovirus exposure and HLA in healthy donors. PCR involved 60 Vbeta and 13 Jbeta primers. Generated by immunoSEQ multiplex PCR, the TCRdb table keeps only in-frame clones and is missing some. The sample records roughly 230,000 clones, around 78% being singletons. This clone was counted a single time. The sample was PBMCs. This receptor was taken from a boy aged 10-17 years in good health and CMV-seronegative.

CDR3 sequence: CASSPDYAVWEQYF. In DNA, the CDR3 is TGTGCCAGTAGCCCCGACTATGCCGTTTGGGAGCAGTACTTC. V usage is TRBV19 and J usage is TRBJ2-7, with a weak D call TRBD2 (5 bases). V shed 6 bases and J shed 7 bases, with 19 bases lying between them. The CDR3 runs 14 residues. Germline V gives CDR1 LNHDA, CDR2 SQIVND (reference sequence).